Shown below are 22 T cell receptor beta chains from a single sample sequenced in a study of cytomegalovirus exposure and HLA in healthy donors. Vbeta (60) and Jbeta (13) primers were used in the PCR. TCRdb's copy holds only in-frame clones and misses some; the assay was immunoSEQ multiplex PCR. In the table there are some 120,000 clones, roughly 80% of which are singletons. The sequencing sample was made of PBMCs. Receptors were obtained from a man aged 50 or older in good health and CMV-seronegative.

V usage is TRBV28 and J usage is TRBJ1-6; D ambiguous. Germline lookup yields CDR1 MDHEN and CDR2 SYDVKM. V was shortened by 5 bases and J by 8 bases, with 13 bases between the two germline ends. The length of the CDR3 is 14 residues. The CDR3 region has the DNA TGTGCCAGCAGTGCGGCACGTGGGTATTCACCCCTCCACTTT. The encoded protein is CASSAARGYSPLHF.

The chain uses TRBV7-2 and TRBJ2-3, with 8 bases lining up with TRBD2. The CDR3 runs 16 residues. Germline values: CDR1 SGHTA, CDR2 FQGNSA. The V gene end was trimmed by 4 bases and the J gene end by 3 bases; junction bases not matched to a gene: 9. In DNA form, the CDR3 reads TGTGCCAGCAGCTCTCAGCCGGGACTAGTGACAGATACGCAGTATTTT. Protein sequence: CASSSQPGLVTDTQYF.

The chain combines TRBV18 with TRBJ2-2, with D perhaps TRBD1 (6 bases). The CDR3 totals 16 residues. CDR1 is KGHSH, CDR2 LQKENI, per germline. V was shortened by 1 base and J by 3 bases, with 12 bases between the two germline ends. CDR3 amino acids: CASSPRTDADTGELFF. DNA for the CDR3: TGTGCCAGCTCACCACGGACAGACGCGGACACCGGGGAGCTGTTTTTT.

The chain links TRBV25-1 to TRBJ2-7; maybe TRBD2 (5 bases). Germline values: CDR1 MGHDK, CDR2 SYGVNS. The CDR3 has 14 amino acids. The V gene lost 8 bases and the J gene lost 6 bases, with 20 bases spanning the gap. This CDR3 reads CASSGGGWGTEQYF. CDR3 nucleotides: TGTGCCAGCTCAGGTGGAGGTTGGGGAACCGAGCAGTACTTC.

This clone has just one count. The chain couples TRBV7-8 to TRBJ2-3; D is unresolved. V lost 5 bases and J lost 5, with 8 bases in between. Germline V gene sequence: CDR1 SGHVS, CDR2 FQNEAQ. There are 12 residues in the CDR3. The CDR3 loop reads CASSRSGDTQYF. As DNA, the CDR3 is TGTGCCAGCAGCCGTTCGGGAGATACGCAGTATTTT. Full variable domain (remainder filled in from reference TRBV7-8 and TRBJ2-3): GAGVSQSPRYKVAKRGQDVALRCDPISGHVSLFWYQQALGQGPEFLTYFQNEAQLDKSGLPSDRFFAERPEGSVSTLKIQRTQQEDSAVYLCASSRSGDTQYFGPGTRLTVL.

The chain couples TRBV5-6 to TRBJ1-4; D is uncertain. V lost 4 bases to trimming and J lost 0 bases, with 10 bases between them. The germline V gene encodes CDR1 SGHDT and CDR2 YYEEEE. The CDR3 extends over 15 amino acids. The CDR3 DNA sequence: TGTGCCAGCAGCGCGGGATGGGCAACTAATGAAAAACTGTTTTTT. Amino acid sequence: CASSAGWATNEKLFF. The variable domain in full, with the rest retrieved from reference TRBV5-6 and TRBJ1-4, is DAGVTQSPTHLIKTRGQQVTLRCSPKSGHDTVSWYQQALGQGPQFIFQYYEEEERQRGNFPDRFSGHQFPNYSSELNVNALLLGDSALYLCASSAGWATNEKLFFGSGTQLSVL.

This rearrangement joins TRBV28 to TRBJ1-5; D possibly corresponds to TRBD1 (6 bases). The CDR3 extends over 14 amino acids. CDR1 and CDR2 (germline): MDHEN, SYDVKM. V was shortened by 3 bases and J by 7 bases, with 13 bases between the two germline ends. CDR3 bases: TGTGCCAGCAGTTTTCCAGGGGAAGGCCAGCCCCAGCATTTT. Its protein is CASSFPGEGQPQHF.

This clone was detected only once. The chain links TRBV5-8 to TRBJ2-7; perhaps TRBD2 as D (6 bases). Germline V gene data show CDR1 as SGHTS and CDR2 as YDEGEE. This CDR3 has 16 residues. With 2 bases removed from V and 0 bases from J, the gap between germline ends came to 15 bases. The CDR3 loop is CASSFLTGVSSYEQYF. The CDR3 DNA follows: TGTGCCAGCAGCTTTTTGACGGGGGTGAGCTCCTACGAGCAGTACTTC.

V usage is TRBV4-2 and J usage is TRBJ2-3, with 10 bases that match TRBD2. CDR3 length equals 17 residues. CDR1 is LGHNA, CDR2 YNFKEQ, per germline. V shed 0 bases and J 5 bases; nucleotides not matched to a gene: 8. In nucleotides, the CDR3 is TGTGCCAGCAGCCAAGATCGTAGGCTAGCGGGAGAAGATACGCAGTATTTT. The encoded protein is CASSQDRRLAGEDTQYF.

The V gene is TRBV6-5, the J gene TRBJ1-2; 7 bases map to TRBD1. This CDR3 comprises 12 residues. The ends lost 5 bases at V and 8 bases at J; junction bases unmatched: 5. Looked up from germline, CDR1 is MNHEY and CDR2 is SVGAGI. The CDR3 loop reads CASSPTGRGYTF. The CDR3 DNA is TGTGCCAGCAGTCCGACAGGGAGAGGCTACACCTTC.

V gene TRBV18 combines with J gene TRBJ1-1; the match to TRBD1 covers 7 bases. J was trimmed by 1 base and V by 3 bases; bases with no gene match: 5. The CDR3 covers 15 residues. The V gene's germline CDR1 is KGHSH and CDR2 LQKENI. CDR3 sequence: CASSPLGQANTEAFF. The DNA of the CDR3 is TGTGCCAGCTCACCTCTCGGACAGGCGAACACTGAAGCTTTCTTT. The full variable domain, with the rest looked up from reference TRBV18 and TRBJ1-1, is NAGVMQNPRHLVRRRGQEARLRCSPMKGHSHVYWYRQLPEEGLKFMVYLQKENIIDESGMPKERFSAEFPKEGPSILRIQQVVRGDSAAYFCASSPLGQANTEAFFGQGTRLTVV.

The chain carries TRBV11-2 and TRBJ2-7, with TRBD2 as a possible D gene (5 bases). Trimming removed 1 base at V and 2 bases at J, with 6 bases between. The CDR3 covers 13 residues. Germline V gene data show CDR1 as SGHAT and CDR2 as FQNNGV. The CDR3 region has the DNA TGTGCCAGCAGCTTAGCGGAGGCCTACGAGCAGTACTTC. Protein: CASSLAEAYEQYF.

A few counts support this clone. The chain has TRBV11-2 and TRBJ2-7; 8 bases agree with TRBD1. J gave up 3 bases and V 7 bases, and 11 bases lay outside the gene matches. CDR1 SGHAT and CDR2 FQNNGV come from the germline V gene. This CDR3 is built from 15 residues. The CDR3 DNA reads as TGTGCCAGCAACCCAGGGGCAGGGGGCTTCTACGAGCAGTACTTC. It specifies CASNPGAGGFYEQYF.

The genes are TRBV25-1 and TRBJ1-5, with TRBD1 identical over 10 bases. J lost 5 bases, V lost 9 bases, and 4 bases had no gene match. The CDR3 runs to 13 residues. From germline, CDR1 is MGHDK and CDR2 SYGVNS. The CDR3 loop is CASRQGADQPQHF. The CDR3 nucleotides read TGTGCCAGTCGACAGGGGGCTGATCAGCCCCAGCATTTT.

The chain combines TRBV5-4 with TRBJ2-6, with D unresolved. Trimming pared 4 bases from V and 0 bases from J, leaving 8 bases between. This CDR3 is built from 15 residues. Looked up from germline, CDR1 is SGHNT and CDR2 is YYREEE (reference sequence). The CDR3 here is CASSPPGSGANVLTF. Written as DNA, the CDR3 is TGTGCCAGCAGCCCTCCGGGCTCTGGGGCCAACGTCCTGACTTTC. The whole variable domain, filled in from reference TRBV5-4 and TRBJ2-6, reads ETGVTQSPTHLIKTRGQQVTLRCSSQSGHNTVSWYQQALGQGPQFIFQYYREEENGRGNFPPRFSGLQFPNYSSELNVNALELDDSALYLCASSPPGSGANVLTFGAGSRLTVL.

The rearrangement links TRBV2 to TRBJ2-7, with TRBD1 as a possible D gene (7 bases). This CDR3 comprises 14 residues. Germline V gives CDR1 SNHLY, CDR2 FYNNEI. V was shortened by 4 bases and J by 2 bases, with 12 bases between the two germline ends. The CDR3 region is CASSVDREAYEQYF. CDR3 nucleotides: TGTGCCAGCAGTGTCGACAGGGAGGCCTACGAGCAGTACTTC.

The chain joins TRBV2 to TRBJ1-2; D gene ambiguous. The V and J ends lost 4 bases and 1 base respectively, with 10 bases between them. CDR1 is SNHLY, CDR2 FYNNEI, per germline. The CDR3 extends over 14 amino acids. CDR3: CASSGGNSNYGYTF. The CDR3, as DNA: TGTGCCAGCAGTGGAGGGAACAGTAACTATGGCTACACCTTC.

This CDR3 is CASSFYGLGQGGNSPLHF. For the CDR3, the DNA is TGTGCCAGCAGTTTCTACGGTTTGGGACAGGGGGGGAATTCACCCCTCCACTTT. The V and J genes are TRBV28 and TRBJ1-6; 11 bases fit TRBD1. The CDR3 totals 18 residues. Trimming at V came to 3 bases and at J to 7 bases, leaving 11 bases not matched to a gene. CDR1 and CDR2 (germline): MDHEN, SYDVKM.

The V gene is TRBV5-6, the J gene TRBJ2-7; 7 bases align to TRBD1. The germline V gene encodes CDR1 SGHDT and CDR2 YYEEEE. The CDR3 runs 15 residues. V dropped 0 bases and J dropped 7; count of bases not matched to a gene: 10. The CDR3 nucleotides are TGTGCCAGCAGCTTGGTTACAGGGGTATCGGGGGAGCAGTACTTC. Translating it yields CASSLVTGVSGEQYF.

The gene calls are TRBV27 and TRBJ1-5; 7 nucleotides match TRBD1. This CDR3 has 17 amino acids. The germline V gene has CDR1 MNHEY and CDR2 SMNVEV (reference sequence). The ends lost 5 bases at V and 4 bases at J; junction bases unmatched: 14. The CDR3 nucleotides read TGTGCCAGCAGTACCCGGAACAGGGGCCTTGCTAATCAGCCCCAGCATTTT. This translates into CASSTRNRGLANQPQHF.

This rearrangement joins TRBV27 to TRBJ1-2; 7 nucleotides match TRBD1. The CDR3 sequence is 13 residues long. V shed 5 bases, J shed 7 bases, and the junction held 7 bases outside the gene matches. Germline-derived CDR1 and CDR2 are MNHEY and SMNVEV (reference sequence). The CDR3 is CASSPGTVRGYTF. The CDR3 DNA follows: TGTGCCAGCAGTCCGGGGACAGTTCGTGGCTACACCTTC.

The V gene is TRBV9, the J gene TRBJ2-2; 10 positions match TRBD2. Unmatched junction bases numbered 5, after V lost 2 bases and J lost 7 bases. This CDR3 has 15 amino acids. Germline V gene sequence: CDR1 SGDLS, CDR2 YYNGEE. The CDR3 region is CASSVTSGAGGELFF. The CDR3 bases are TGTGCCAGCAGCGTTACTAGCGGGGCGGGCGGGGAGCTGTTTTTT.